The TCR beta chain described here comes from a study of blood T cell repertoires in COVID-19. The overall study: The cDNA or gDNA used as material had been derived from T cells, B-cell-depleted T cells, or PBMCs.

The repertoire was sequenced with immunoSEQ multiplex PCR; TCRdb's copy has only in-frame clones and lacks some. This sample has about 200,000 clones; 89% occur once, and the top ten carry 4% to 5.5%. The CDR3 is 17 amino acids. Per germline, CDR1 SGHRS and CDR2 YFSETQ. The ends were cut back, 0 bases at V and 3 bases at J, with 13 bases in the middle. This receptor was identified in a woman aged 40 to 50 with acute or convalescent COVID-19. V gene TRBV5-1 combines with J gene TRBJ2-6; a possible D gene is TRBD2 (5 bases). The sample taken for sequencing was peripheral blood. Here the CDR3 reads CASSLAIGGGGANVLTF. In DNA, the CDR3 is TGCGCCAGCAGCTTGGCCATCGGAGGAGGTGGGGCCAACGTCCTGACTTTC.